A selection of T cell receptor beta chains follows, all from one sample in a study of T cells after yellow fever vaccination. Using its own MiXCR run on the 5' RACE reads, TCRdb lists one record per CDR3 protein. The sample includes roughly 50,000 distinct CDR3 sequences, about 7.9% of them seen just once. This sample comprised CD8+ T cells sorted from PBMCs, obtained less than 16 days after the first yellow fever vaccination. All receptors derive from a man between 18 and 35 years old who received the YFV17D yellow fever vaccine. Both conserved end residues are part of each CDR3. D genes are given only for firm matches. Clone size is shown for a subset of rows, as once, few, many or a class of expanded clone.

V: TRBV4-1
size: NA
D: TRBD2
J: TRBJ2-1
DNA: TGCGCCAGCAGCCAAGGCCCTAGCGGGGGGGCCCAAAATGAGCAGTTCTTC
CDR3: CASSQGPSGGAQNEQFF

V: TRBV12-3/TRBV12-4
size: NA
D: NA
J: TRBJ2-7
DNA: TGTGTCAGCACCATACGGGGTGGGCGGCGCTACGAGCAGTACTTC
CDR3: CVSTIRGGRRYEQYF

V: TRBV3-1
size: many
D: NA
J: TRBJ2-6
DNA: TGTGCCAGCAGCCAAGGGTTGGCGGGAGGGGCCAACGTCCTGACTTTC
CDR3: CASSQGLAGGANVLTF

V: TRBV13
size: many
D: NA
J: TRBJ2-3
DNA: TGTGCCAGCAGCCTACAATTCACAGATACGCAGTATTTT
CDR3: CASSLQFTDTQYF

V: TRBV7-9
size: many
D: NA
J: TRBJ2-2
DNA: TGTGCCAGCAGCCCCGGGTCCTTAGACGGGGAGCTGTTTTTT
CDR3: CASSPGSLDGELFF

V: TRBV5-1
size: many
D: TRBD1
J: TRBJ2-6
DNA: TGCGCCAGCAGCTACTCCGGGACAGGGCTTTCTGGGGCCAACGTCCTGACTTTC
CDR3: CASSYSGTGLSGANVLTF

V: TRBV19
size: many
D: NA
J: TRBJ1-1
DNA: TGTGCCAGTAGTGTTGCATTGAACACTGAAGCTTTCTTT
CDR3: CASSVALNTEAFF

V: TRBV7-6
size: NA
D: NA
J: TRBJ2-2
DNA: TGTGCCAGCAGTCCCACCCCCTCCCGGGCCTCAAACACCGGGGAGCTGTTTTTT
CDR3: CASSPTPSRASNTGELFF

V: TRBV7-9
size: many
D: NA
J: TRBJ2-1
DNA: TGTGCCAGCAGCTTCGTAGGGAGCTCCTACAATGAGCAGTTCTTC
CDR3: CASSFVGSSYNEQFF

V: TRBV12-3/TRBV12-4
size: many
D: TRBD1
J: TRBJ2-7
DNA: TGTGCCAGCAGTCACACAGGACAGGGGGTCTACGAGCAGTACTTC
CDR3: CASSHTGQGVYEQYF

V: TRBV12-3/TRBV12-4
size: many
D: TRBD2
J: TRBJ2-1
DNA: TGTGCCAGCAGTCTACTAGCGGGGGGGCCCAATGAGCAGTTCTTC
CDR3: CASSLLAGGPNEQFF

V: TRBV11-2
size: NA
D: TRBD2
J: TRBJ2-5
DNA: TGTGCCACCGGCGGGGGTCAAGAGACCCAGTACTTC
CDR3: CATGGGQETQYF

V: TRBV20-1
size: many
D: NA
J: TRBJ2-1
DNA: TGCAGTGCAGGGGGACTTACAGGGTACAATGAGCAGTTCTTC
CDR3: CSAGGLTGYNEQFF

V: TRBV4-1
size: many
D: TRBD1
J: TRBJ1-4
DNA: TGCGCCAGCAGCCAGAGACAGGGTGGGTTCTCCAAGAATGAAAAACTGTTTTTT
CDR3: CASSQRQGGFSKNEKLFF

V: TRBV7-8
size: many
D: NA
J: TRBJ2-1
DNA: TGTGCCAGCAGCAACCCCGGGACACTTCTTCGAGATGAGCAGTTCTTC
CDR3: CASSNPGTLLRDEQFF

V: TRBV7-3
size: NA
D: TRBD1
J: TRBJ1-1
DNA: TGTGCCAGCAGCTTAAAGGCGGGACAGGGAGGTGGACCCTGGACTGGGAACACTGAAGCTTTCTTT
CDR3: CASSLKAGQGGGPWTGNTEAFF

V: TRBV6-2/TRBV6-3
size: many
D: TRBD2
J: TRBJ2-1
DNA: TGTGCCAGCACTCACGGAACGGGACTAACTATGGAGCAGTTCTTC
CDR3: CASTHGTGLTMEQFF

V: TRBV30
size: few
D: NA
J: TRBJ2-3
DNA: TGTGCCTGGGCCGGGACCCTAGGCACAGATACGCAGTATTTT
CDR3: CAWAGTLGTDTQYF

V: TRBV20-1
size: many
D: TRBD1
J: TRBJ1-1
DNA: TGCAGTGCTAGAGTCGGGGGACAGGGAGGCACTGAAGCTTTCTTT
CDR3: CSARVGGQGGTEAFF

V: TRBV4-3
size: few
D: NA
J: TRBJ2-7
DNA: TGCGCCAGCAGCCAAGATTTAGGGATTCCCTACGAGCAGTACTTC
CDR3: CASSQDLGIPYEQYF

V: TRBV20-1
size: many
D: NA
J: TRBJ1-1
DNA: TGCAGTGCTAGAGATCGGGGCGGCGAAGCTTTCTTT
CDR3: CSARDRGGEAFF

V: TRBV7-2
size: many
D: TRBD2
J: TRBJ2-2
DNA: TGTGCCAGCAGCTTAGTGGGACTAACAGGGGAGCTGTTTTTT
CDR3: CASSLVGLTGELFF

V: TRBV20-1
size: many
D: TRBD2
J: TRBJ2-7
DNA: TGCAGTGCTCAAACTAGCGGGGGGGCCTTATACGAGCAGTACTTC
CDR3: CSAQTSGGALYEQYF

V: TRBV7-9
size: few
D: TRBD2
J: TRBJ2-3
DNA: TGTGCCAGCAGCTCGACTAGCGGGGGGGTCGAGACGCAGTATTTT
CDR3: CASSSTSGGVETQYF

V: TRBV27
size: many
D: TRBD1
J: TRBJ2-1
DNA: TGTGCCAGCAGTCCCCGGACAGGGGGCTCCAATGAGCAGTTCTTC
CDR3: CASSPRTGGSNEQFF

V: TRBV7-9
size: few
D: NA
J: TRBJ2-5
DNA: TGTGCCAGCAGCTTAGGACAAGAGACCCAGTACTTC
CDR3: CASSLGQETQYF

V: TRBV23-1
size: many
D: NA
J: TRBJ2-7
DNA: TGCGCCAGCAGTCACTTCAGACAGAGTATCACCTACGAGCAGTACTTC
CDR3: CASSHFRQSITYEQYF

V: TRBV10-2
size: NA
D: NA
J: TRBJ1-1
DNA: TGCGCCAGCAGTCTAGGGGCGACGTCCACTGAAGCTTTCTTT
CDR3: CASSLGATSTEAFF

V: TRBV28
size: many
D: TRBD2
J: TRBJ2-1
DNA: TGTGCCAGCAGTTTACGGGGGGTCTGGAATGAGCAGTTCTTC
CDR3: CASSLRGVWNEQFF

V: TRBV20-1
size: few
D: NA
J: TRBJ2-3
DNA: TGCAGTGCTAGAGACCTGAGCACAGATACGCAGTATTTT
CDR3: CSARDLSTDTQYF

V: TRBV5-5
size: few
D: TRBD1
J: TRBJ1-1
DNA: TGTGCCAGCAGCTACCAACAGGGGCTGGCCACTGAAGCTTTCTTT
CDR3: CASSYQQGLATEAFF

V: TRBV29-1
size: many
D: NA
J: TRBJ2-3
DNA: TGCAGCGTTGAAGGGAAAACAGATACGCAGTATTTT
CDR3: CSVEGKTDTQYF

V: TRBV5-5
size: NA
D: NA
J: TRBJ2-7
DNA: TGTGCCAGCAGCCCTCCACCCAGCTCCTACGAGCAGTACTTC
CDR3: CASSPPPSSYEQYF

V: TRBV5-1
size: many
D: NA
J: TRBJ2-2
DNA: TGCGCCAGCAGCTTGTTTCCGGACACGGGAGGGGAGCTGTTTTTT
CDR3: CASSLFPDTGGELFF

V: TRBV5-4
size: many
D: TRBD2
J: TRBJ2-5
DNA: TGTGCCAGCAGCCCACTCACTAGCGGGGAGCTTTGGGAGACCCAGTACTTC
CDR3: CASSPLTSGELWETQYF

V: TRBV20-1
size: many
D: TRBD2
J: TRBJ2-1
DNA: TGCAGTGCCGGATCTAGCGGGGGGCGCTATAATGAGCAGTTCTTC
CDR3: CSAGSSGGRYNEQFF

V: TRBV4-1
size: many
D: NA
J: TRBJ2-7
DNA: TGCGCCAGCAGCCAAGTAGATGCTTCCTACGAGCAGTACTTC
CDR3: CASSQVDASYEQYF

V: TRBV27
size: many
D: NA
J: TRBJ1-5
DNA: TGTGCCAGCAGTTTATTTGTCGGGACCAATCAGCCCCAGCATTTT
CDR3: CASSLFVGTNQPQHF

V: TRBV6-5
size: many
D: TRBD2
J: TRBJ2-5
DNA: TGTGCCAGCAACCCACTCGGGGGGGGCGAGGGTGAGACCCAGTACTTC
CDR3: CASNPLGGGEGETQYF

V: TRBV19
size: NA
D: NA
J: TRBJ2-1
DNA: TGTGCCAGTAGTACGCGGGACACTATCTACAATGAGCAGTTCTTC
CDR3: CASSTRDTIYNEQFF

V: TRBV30
size: many
D: NA
J: TRBJ1-1
DNA: TGTGCCTGGAGTCTGTCAGGGTTCACTGAAGCTTTCTTT
CDR3: CAWSLSGFTEAFF

V: TRBV6-4
size: many
D: TRBD2
J: TRBJ2-2
DNA: TGTGCCAGCAGTGGACTAGCGGGGAACACCGGGGAGCTGTTTTTT
CDR3: CASSGLAGNTGELFF

V: TRBV4-2
size: NA
D: TRBD2
J: TRBJ2-3
DNA: TGTGCCAGCAGCCCACCCGGGGGGTGGATTCAGCAGCAGGGAGGGGGCACAGATACGCAGTATTTT
CDR3: CASSPPGGWIQQQGGGTDTQYF

V: TRBV5-1
size: many
D: TRBD2
J: TRBJ2-1
DNA: TGCGCCAGCTCTTGGGGAGGGCTAAGGGGCAATGAGCAGTTCTTC
CDR3: CASSWGGLRGNEQFF

V: TRBV19
size: few
D: NA
J: TRBJ1-5
DNA: TGTGCCAGTACAATGCAGGGAGTTAATCAGCCCCAGCATTTT
CDR3: CASTMQGVNQPQHF

V: TRBV4-3
size: many
D: NA
J: TRBJ1-1
DNA: TGCGCCAGCAGCCAAGATCTTGTGGGGGTCACTGAAGCTTTCTTT
CDR3: CASSQDLVGVTEAFF